These 30 T cell receptor beta chains originate from one sample sequenced in a study of blood T cell repertoires in COVID-19. The method was immunoSEQ multiplex PCR; TCRdb's version includes in-frame clones alone and lacks a portion of them. Counted here are more than 75,000 clones, roughly 85% occurring once; the ten biggest clones make up 8% to 9.5%. The specimen was peripheral blood. The receptor set was obtained from a young man with acute or convalescent COVID-19.

The V gene is TRBV5-1, the J gene TRBJ2-1, with D possibly being TRBD1 (5 bases). Trimming stripped 3 bases from V and 9 bases from J, with 19 bases between. This CDR3 has 15 residues. CDR1 and CDR2 from the germline V gene are SGHRS and YFSETQ. The DNA for the CDR3 is TGCGCCAGCAGCTCCAGGACGGCCAGGGATAGTGAGCAGTTCTTC. Translating it yields CASSSRTARDSEQFF. The complete variable domain, with remaining parts taken from reference TRBV5-1 and TRBJ2-1, reads KAGVTQTPRYLIKTRGQQVTLSCSPISGHRSVSWYQQTPGQGLQFLFEYFSETQRNKGNFPGRFSGRQFSNSRSEMNVSTLELGDSALYLCASSSRTARDSEQFFGPGTRLTVL.

V and J are TRBV20-1 and TRBJ2-7; 7 nucleotides line up with TRBD2. The germline V gene has CDR1 DFQATT and CDR2 SNEGSKA (reference sequence). CDR3 length equals 11 residues. Unmatched junction bases numbered 1, after V lost 5 bases and J lost 3 bases. The CDR3 reads CSAAGDYEQYF. Written as DNA, the CDR3 is TGCAGTGCTGCGGGGGACTACGAGCAGTACTTC.

The V and J genes are TRBV5-4 and TRBJ2-7, with 7 nucleotides matching TRBD1. The V gene end was trimmed by 4 bases and the J gene end by 0 bases; junction bases not matched to a gene: 7. CDR3 size: 15 residues. The V gene's germline CDR1 is SGHNT and CDR2 YYREEE (reference sequence). The CDR3 is CASSRDRAVSYEQYF. CDR3 bases: TGTGCCAGCAGCCGCGACAGGGCTGTCTCCTACGAGCAGTACTTC.

The V gene is TRBV6-5, the J gene TRBJ1-1, with 7 bases fitting TRBD1. CDR1 MNHEY and CDR2 SVGAGI come from the germline V gene. CDR3 size: 13 residues. V was pared by 6 bases and J by 3 bases, with 4 bases of the junction left unmatched. The DNA of the CDR3 is TGTGCCAGCAGCCTACAGGGGTACACTGAAGCTTTCTTT. The encoded protein is CASSLQGYTEAFF.

The V and J genes are TRBV18 and TRBJ2-7; TRBD2 matches at 10 bases. This CDR3 is built from 15 residues. V was clipped by 3 bases and J by 4 bases; unmatched bases: 6. The V gene's germline CDR1 is KGHSH and CDR2 LQKENI. In DNA form, the CDR3 reads TGTGCCAGCTCACCCCTACTAGCGGGACCTTACGAGCAGTACTTC. Amino acid sequence: CASSPLLAGPYEQYF.

The gene calls are TRBV29-1 and TRBJ2-3; D not resolved. Looked up from germline, CDR1 is SQVTM and CDR2 is ANQGSEA. V lost 8 bases to trimming and J lost 8 bases, with 11 bases between them. The CDR3 is 10 residues long. CDR3 sequence: CSYTHGTQYF. The CDR3 DNA is TGCAGCTATACCCACGGTACGCAGTATTTT.

The gene calls are TRBV30 and TRBJ2-7; D perhaps matches TRBD1 (6 bases). Germline V gene lookup returns CDR1 GTSNPN and CDR2 SVGIG (reference sequence). With 7 bases removed from V and 4 bases from J, the gap between germline ends came to 11 bases. The CDR3 is made up of 11 amino acids. CDR3 sequence: CASRTEYEQYF. CDR3 DNA sequence: TGTGCCTCCCGGACAGAATACGAGCAGTACTTC. The whole variable domain, filled in from reference TRBV30 and TRBJ2-7, reads SQTIHQWPATLVQPVGSPLSLECTVEGTSNPNLYWYRQAAGRGLQLLFYSVGIGQISSEVPQNLSASRPQDRQFILSSKKLLLSDSGFYLCASRTEYEQYFGPGTRLTVT.

This clone has a single count. The chain combines TRBV18 with TRBJ2-3, with D perhaps TRBD2 (7 bases). Per the germline V gene, CDR1 is KGHSH and CDR2 is LQKENI. CDR3 size: 13 residues. The V and J ends lost 10 bases and 5 bases respectively, with 16 bases between them. Here the CDR3 DNA reads TGTGCCAATTGGGGGGGGCCGGGAGATACGCAGTATTTT. Amino acid sequence: CANWGGPGDTQYF. Full variable domain (rest looked up from reference TRBV18 and TRBJ2-3): NAGVMQNPRHLVRRRGQEARLRCSPMKGHSHVYWYRQLPEEGLKFMVYLQKENIIDESGMPKERFSAEFPKEGPSILRIQQVVRGDSAAYFCANWGGPGDTQYFGPGTRLTVL.

In this sample, this clone turned up a few times. The chain joins TRBV7-2 to TRBJ1-2; 7 bases match TRBD1. This CDR3 region has 13 residues. Germline V lookup: CDR1 SGHTA, CDR2 FQGNSA. Trimming took 6 bases from V and 5 from J; bases not matched to a gene: 6. CDR3 sequence reads: CASRQTGMYGYTF. The CDR3, as DNA: TGTGCCAGCAGACAGACAGGGATGTATGGCTACACCTTC.

This chain uses TRBV7-6 with TRBJ2-7; maybe TRBD2 (6 bases). CDR1 and CDR2 (germline): SGHVS, FNYEAQ. This CDR3 contains 15 residues. V was shortened by 4 bases and J by 2 bases, with 15 bases between the two germline ends. CDR3 coding DNA: TGTGCCAGCAGCTGGGAGACGTCTAGCGCCTACGAGCAGTACTTC. Protein sequence: CASSWETSSAYEQYF.

The V call is TRBV28, the J call TRBJ1-5; possibly TRBD1 for D (5 bases). V was trimmed by 9 bases and J by 9 bases, leaving 21 bases between them. The CDR3 extends over 14 amino acids. The germline gives CDR1 MDHEN, CDR2 SYDVKM. In nucleotides, the CDR3 is TGTGCCAGTGGGGGGGACGGTTGGATTAGGCCCCAGCATTTT. It specifies CASGGDGWIRPQHF.

The chain is built from TRBV7-3 and TRBJ2-7; TRBD1 matches at 7 bases. Germline lookup yields CDR1 SGHTA and CDR2 FQGTGA. This CDR3 has 15 residues. V shed 3 bases, J shed 2 bases, and the junction held 7 bases outside the gene matches. The CDR3 region has the DNA TGTGCCAGCAGCTTGGCGGCAGGGGGAGCCTACGAGCAGTACTTC. It translates to CASSLAAGGAYEQYF.

The J gene is TRBJ1-3, the V gene TRBV5-1, with D uncertain. The CDR3 runs to 14 residues. CDR1 and CDR2 (germline): SGHRS, YFSETQ. V was pared by 4 bases and J by 0 bases, with 8 bases between. In DNA form, the CDR3 reads TGCGCCAGCAGCAACAGCTTCTCTGGAAACACCATATATTTT. Its translation: CASSNSFSGNTIYF. The full variable domain, in which reference TRBV5-1 and TRBJ1-3 provide the parts outside the CDR3, is KAGVTQTPRYLIKTRGQQVTLSCSPISGHRSVSWYQQTPGQGLQFLFEYFSETQRNKGNFPGRFSGRQFSNSRSEMNVSTLELGDSALYLCASSNSFSGNTIYFGEGSWLTVV.

Here the CDR3 reads CASSSGQGTLSGANVLTF. DNA of the CDR3: TGCGCCAGCAGCTCCGGACAGGGGACCCTCTCTGGGGCCAACGTCCTGACTTTC. The chain carries TRBV5-1 and TRBJ2-6; 9 positions agree with TRBD1. Germline V lookup: CDR1 SGHRS, CDR2 YFSETQ. CDR3 length: 18 amino acids. Trimming at V came to 3 bases and at J to 0 bases, leaving 7 bases not matched to a gene.

The chain carries TRBV7-2 and TRBJ2-7; 8 nucleotides agree with TRBD1. The V gene's germline CDR1 is SGHTA and CDR2 FQGNSA. The CDR3 consists of 14 residues. J gave up 2 bases and V 7 bases, and 7 bases lay outside the gene matches. CDR3 DNA: TGTGCCAGCAAGTCCGACAGGGGAGCCTACGAGCAGTACTTC. Translating gives CASKSDRGAYEQYF.

This clone was seen only a few times. The CDR3 loop reads CASSLSREWETQYF. The CDR3 region has the DNA TGTGCCAGCAGTTTATCCAGGGAATGGGAGACCCAGTACTTC. The chain couples TRBV27 to TRBJ2-5, with D maybe TRBD1 (5 bases). Trimming took 0 bases from V and 5 from J, leaving 10 bases between them. CDR1 is MNHEY and CDR2 is SMNVEV in the germline V gene (reference sequence). The CDR3 contains 14 residues.

The CDR3 sequence is CASSWGPLAYQNTEAFF. The CDR3 DNA follows: TGTGCCAGCAGCTGGGGGCCTTTAGCCTATCAGAACACTGAAGCTTTCTTT. The chain links TRBV5-5 to TRBJ1-1; a possible D gene is TRBD1 (6 bases). Trimming pared 3 bases from V and 1 base from J, leaving 19 bases between. This CDR3 has 17 residues. Germline CDR1 reads SGHKS; CDR2 reads YYEKEE (reference sequence).

This rearrangement joins TRBV6-2 or TRBV6-3 to TRBJ2-7, with a tentative D call TRBD2 (6 bases). The CDR3 consists of 15 residues. V was cut by 2 bases and J by 2 bases, with 13 bases left in between. Germline loops: CDR1 MNHEY, CDR2 SVGEGT. CDR3 coding DNA: TGTGCCAGCAGTTACGGGTTCGGCGGGACCTACGAGCAGTACTTC. This encodes CASSYGFGGTYEQYF.

The V call is TRBV18, the J call TRBJ1-2; 10 bases match TRBD1. The CDR3 is made up of 18 amino acids. The germline V gene encodes CDR1 KGHSH and CDR2 LQKENI. V was clipped by 4 bases and J by 6 bases; unmatched bases: 17. CDR3 coding DNA: TGTGCCAGCTCACAACTAGACAGGGGGCGACCCGATCAGGATGGCTACACCTTC. It codes for CASSQLDRGRPDQDGYTF.

The chain carries TRBV6-5 and TRBJ1-1; 11 bases are a match to TRBD1. V lost 6 bases and J lost 10; bases outside the gene matches: 10. The CDR3 sequence is 14 residues long. The germline gives CDR1 MNHEY, CDR2 SVGAGI. The CDR3 DNA is TGTGCCAGCAGCGCCGGGACAGGGGGAATCAGAGCTTTCTTT. Encoded protein: CASSAGTGGIRAFF.

The J gene is TRBJ2-3, the V gene TRBV9; D is unclear. Deletions cut 4 bases from V and 1 base from J, with 25 bases between. CDR3 length: 19 residues. The germline V gene has CDR1 SGDLS and CDR2 YYNGEE. CDR3 sequence: CASSPSPHTINLGTDTQYF. DNA for the CDR3: TGTGCCAGCAGCCCCTCCCCGCATACAATAAATCTAGGCACAGATACGCAGTATTTT.

The chain is built from TRBV6-6 and TRBJ2-7; 13 positions agree with TRBD2. Looked up from germline, CDR1 is MNHNY and CDR2 is SVGAGI (reference sequence). V trimming: 4 bases; J trimming: 6 bases; junction bases outside the gene matches: 3. The CDR3 has 14 residues. The CDR3 DNA reads as TGTGCCAGCAGTTGGACTAGCGGGAGATCCGAGCAGTACTTC. Protein product: CASSWTSGRSEQYF.

The CDR3 nucleotides read TGTGCCAGCAGCTTAGTCGGCGAGCAGTACTTC. This encodes CASSLVGEQYF. The chain couples TRBV11-2 to TRBJ2-7; D uncertain. V lost 1 base and J lost 6, with 4 bases in between. The length of the CDR3 is 11 residues. Germline-derived CDR1 and CDR2 are SGHAT and FQNNGV.

The rearrangement joins TRBV6-1 to TRBJ2-3; D is unclear. Trimming pared 3 bases from V and 10 bases from J, leaving 14 bases between. The length of the CDR3 is 13 residues. Germline CDR1 is MNHNS and CDR2 is SASEGT. The CDR3, as DNA: TGTGCCAGCAGTGACCCGACAAATCTTGCGCAGTATTTT. Protein sequence: CASSDPTNLAQYF.

The gene calls are TRBV13 and TRBJ2-1, with D perhaps TRBD2 (7 bases). V lost 11 bases, J lost 0 bases, and 35 bases lay in between. Germline V gene data show CDR1 as PRHDT and CDR2 as FYEKMQ (reference sequence). This CDR3 comprises 21 residues. CDR3 loop: CAAGATGWGLAGVGSYNEQFF. For the CDR3, the DNA is TGTGCCGCGGGGGCAACAGGATGGGGTTTGGCGGGAGTTGGCTCCTACAATGAGCAGTTCTTC.

This chain's CDR3 is CASSVDFVDTQYF. CDR3 in DNA: TGTGCCAGCAGCGTAGACTTTGTAGATACGCAGTATTTT. The J gene is TRBJ2-3, the V gene TRBV9; D gene uncertain. Germline V gene lookup returns CDR1 SGDLS and CDR2 YYNGEE. The CDR3 length is 13 residues. Trimming left V 0 bases short and J 5 bases short, with 7 bases between.

The chain is built from TRBV6-2 or TRBV6-3 and TRBJ1-1, with TRBD1 matching over 10 bases. Germline CDR1 MNHEY, CDR2 SVGEGT. The V and J ends lost 4 bases and 8 bases, in that order; junction bases with no gene match: 10. This CDR3 has 15 amino acids. Written as DNA, the CDR3 is TGTGCCAGCAGTTGGCAACTCTTGACAGGGGGCGAAGCTTTCTTT. This sequence encodes CASSWQLLTGGEAFF.

The rearrangement joins TRBV28 to TRBJ2-1, with D possibly matching TRBD1 (6 bases). CDR1 is MDHEN, CDR2 SYDVKM, per germline. The CDR3 is 13 amino acids. CDR3: CAWGRSSYNEQFF. The CDR3, as DNA: TGTGCGTGGGGGCGAAGCTCCTACAATGAGCAGTTCTTC.

The chain links TRBV5-8 to TRBJ1-2; TRBD1 matches 8 bases. The CDR3 extends over 14 amino acids. The germline V gene encodes CDR1 SGHTS and CDR2 YDEGEE. With 0 bases clipped from V and 7 bases from J, the junction kept 5 bases outside the gene matches. The DNA of the CDR3 is TGTGCCAGCAGCTTGGCCCCGACAGGGGCTGGCTACACCTTC. It specifies CASSLAPTGAGYTF.

This chain joins TRBV10-1 and TRBJ2-1; the D gene is possibly TRBD2 (6 bases). The CDR3 has 15 amino acids. CDR1 and CDR2 from the germline V gene are WNHNN and SYGVQD (reference sequence). The V and J ends lost 4 bases and 2 bases respectively, with 12 bases between them. CDR3 nucleotides: TGCGCCAGCAGTGCGTTTCCTAGCGCCTACAATGAGCAGTTCTTC. Its protein is CASSAFPSAYNEQFF.